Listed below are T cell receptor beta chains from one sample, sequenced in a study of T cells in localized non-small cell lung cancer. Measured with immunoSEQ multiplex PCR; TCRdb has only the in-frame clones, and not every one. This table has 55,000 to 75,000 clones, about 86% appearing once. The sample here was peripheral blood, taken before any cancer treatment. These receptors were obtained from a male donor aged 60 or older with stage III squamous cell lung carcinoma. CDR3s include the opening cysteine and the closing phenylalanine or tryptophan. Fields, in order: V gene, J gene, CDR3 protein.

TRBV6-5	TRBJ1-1	CASSTQLNTEAFF
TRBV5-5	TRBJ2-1	CASSLRKVTGTGFPNEQFF
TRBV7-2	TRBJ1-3	CASSFERNTIYF
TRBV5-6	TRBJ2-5	CASSMGQIQETQYF
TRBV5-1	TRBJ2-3	CASSPGTGSRADTQYF
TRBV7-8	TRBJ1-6	CASSLDRGKNSPLHF
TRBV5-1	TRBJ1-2	CASSIDGTTNYGYTF
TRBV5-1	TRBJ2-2	CATRQGTGELFF
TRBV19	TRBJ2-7	CASSPTGSYEQYF
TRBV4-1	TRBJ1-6	CASSLQGESSYNSPLHF
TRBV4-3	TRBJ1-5	CASSQEFSLGQPQHF
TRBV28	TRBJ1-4	CASGLEGNEKLFF
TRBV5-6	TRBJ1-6	CASSLAPQGISSYNSPLHF
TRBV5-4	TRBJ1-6	CASSLRALEPNSPLHF
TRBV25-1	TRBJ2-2	CASSSGGTGELFF
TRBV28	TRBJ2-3	CASSATGAYTQYF
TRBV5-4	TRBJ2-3	CASSLAGGARGTDTQYF
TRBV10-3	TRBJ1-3	CAIRGSNSGNTIYF
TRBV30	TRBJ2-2	CAWSGRQGLAGELFF
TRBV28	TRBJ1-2	CASSLPSGTGGGRGGYTF
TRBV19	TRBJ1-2	CASSINRENYGYTF
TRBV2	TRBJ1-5	CASSDVGAHQPQHF
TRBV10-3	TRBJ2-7	CATHPGPGLEYEQYF
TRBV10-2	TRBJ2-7	CASSESRGGAYEQYF
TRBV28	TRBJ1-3	CASSLQGSGNTIYF
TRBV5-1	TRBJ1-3	CASGPDGNTIYF
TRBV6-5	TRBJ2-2	CASTTGAPGELFF
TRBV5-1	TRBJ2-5	CASSLAEGGPPETQYF
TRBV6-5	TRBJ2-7	CASSPPGHDTYEQYF
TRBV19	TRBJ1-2	CASSRDRGRGGYTF
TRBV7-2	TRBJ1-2	CASRPQGAGGYTF
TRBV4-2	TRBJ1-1	CASSHGTPGQGETEAFF
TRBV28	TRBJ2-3	CASRKGLAGGEYTQYF
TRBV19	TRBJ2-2	CASSGQVNTGELFF
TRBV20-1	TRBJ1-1	CSARWGQARIF
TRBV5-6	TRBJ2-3	CASSLAGAGEGDTQYF
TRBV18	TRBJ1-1	CASSITETEAFF
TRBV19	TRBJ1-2	CASSISGTYGYTF
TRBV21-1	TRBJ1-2	CASSKVKTGHGYTF
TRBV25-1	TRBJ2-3	CASTGAGKHRDTQYF
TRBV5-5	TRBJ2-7	CASSLGVGTPSYEQYF
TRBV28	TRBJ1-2	CASSRTASSSYGYTF
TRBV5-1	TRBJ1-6	CASSMDTVSNSPLHF
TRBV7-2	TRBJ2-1	CASSLSRASSSYNEQFF
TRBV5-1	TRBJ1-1	CASSPAQGASTEAFF
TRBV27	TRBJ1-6	CASSLTPRDRTVALHF
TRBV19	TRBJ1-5	CASSLMSLYNQPQHF
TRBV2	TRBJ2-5	CASKRGGQETQYF
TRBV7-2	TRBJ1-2	CASSLGGGSTNYGYTF
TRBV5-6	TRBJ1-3	CASSAGQGTSGNTIYF
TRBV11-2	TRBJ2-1	CASSLEGLAINEQFF
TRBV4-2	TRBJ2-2	CASSHPRGGGTGELFF
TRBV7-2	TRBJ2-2	CASSLGGRRTGELFF
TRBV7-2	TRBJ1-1	CASSLGEVGTEAFF
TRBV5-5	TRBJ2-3	CASSLSGGRLNTQYF
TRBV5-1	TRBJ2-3	CASSWGLAGGEASTDTQYF
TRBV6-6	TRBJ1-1	CATQLGVQGFGTEAFF
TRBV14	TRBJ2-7	CASRWRGVNEQYF
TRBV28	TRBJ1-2	CASSLWYGYTF